The 30 T cell receptor beta chains listed next were all sequenced from one sample in a study of T cells in tumors and immune-related adverse events. Only in-frame clones appear in the TCRdb table, and some are missing; sequencing was by immunoSEQ multiplex PCR. Found here are roughly 8,300 clones, 94% of them singletons; the top ten hold 2.2%. The specimen was lymph node tissue, collected from a patient treated with anti-PD-1 therapy. The source of these receptors is a female donor with metastatic renal cell carcinoma.

The chain has TRBV6-1 and TRBJ2-7; TRBD1 agrees at 9 bases. From germline, CDR1 is MNHNS and CDR2 SASEGT. This CDR3 has 15 amino acids. The junction had 3 bases not matched to a gene; V was cut back by 1 base and J by 2 bases. In nucleotides, the CDR3 is TGTGCCAGCAGTGAAGTTTGGACAGGGGCCTACGAGCAGTACTTC. Protein sequence: CASSEVWTGAYEQYF.

The chain joins TRBV6-5 to TRBJ2-7; possibly TRBD1 for D (5 bases). Deletions cut 0 bases from V and 2 bases from J, with 8 bases between. CDR3 length equals 14 residues. Germline V gene lookup returns CDR1 MNHEY and CDR2 SVGAGI. The CDR3 here is CASSYSGPTYEQYF. CDR3 in DNA: TGTGCCAGCAGTTACTCGGGGCCAACCTACGAGCAGTACTTC.

This chain joins TRBV9 and TRBJ2-5, with 12 bases that match TRBD1. The CDR3 is 17 amino acids. Germline CDR1 reads SGDLS; CDR2 reads YYNGEE. V was clipped by 4 bases and J by 5 bases; unmatched bases: 12. CDR3: CASSPNAGTGGRETQYF. The CDR3 DNA reads TGTGCCAGCAGCCCAAACGCCGGGACAGGGGGCCGGGAGACCCAGTACTTC.

This chain connects TRBV4-2 to TRBJ2-7, with D perhaps matching TRBD2 (6 bases). CDR3 size: 14 residues. V lost 0 bases and J 6 bases, leaving 12 bases between the germline ends. CDR1 and CDR2 from the germline V gene are LGHNA and YNFKEQ. This chain's CDR3 is CASSQDRWRVEQYF. The CDR3 region has the DNA TGTGCCAGCAGCCAAGATCGTTGGAGGGTCGAGCAGTACTTC.

V and J are TRBV21-1 and TRBJ2-3; TRBD2 is the table's D call and was not checked against the DNA. TRBV21-1 corresponds to a pseudogene. The CDR3 covers 17 residues. The CDR3 DNA reads as TGTGCCAGCAGCAAAGCTTGGCTAGCGGGGGGCACAGATACGCAGTATTTT. Protein sequence: CASSKAWLAGGTDTQYF.

The chain joins TRBV7-7 to TRBJ2-2; no clear D gene. The CDR3 extends over 14 amino acids. CDR1 is SSHAT, CDR2 FNYEAQ, per germline (reference sequence). V dropped 5 bases and J dropped 1 base, with 8 bases sitting between them. CDR3 residues: CASSIDKNTGELFF. The CDR3 region has the DNA TGTGCCAGCAGCATCGACAAGAACACCGGGGAGCTGTTTTTT.

The V gene is TRBV7-9, the J gene TRBJ2-3; 7 bases agree with TRBD2. The CDR3 length is 15 residues. V gave up 4 bases and J gave up 2 bases; unmatched junction bases: 6. Germline assignment: CDR1 SEHNR and CDR2 FQNEAQ (reference sequence). The CDR3 region is CASSSSGGTTDTQYF. The CDR3 region has the DNA TGTGCCAGCAGCTCATCCGGGGGGACCACAGATACGCAGTATTTT.

V usage is TRBV9 and J usage is TRBJ2-5; D is possibly TRBD1 (6 bases). Trimming removed 4 bases at V and 3 bases at J, with 22 bases between. The CDR3 totals 17 residues. Germline CDR1 SGDLS, CDR2 YYNGEE. Here the CDR3 DNA reads TGTGCCAGCAGCCCCCTCGCATCCAGCAGGGGAAAAGAGACCCAGTACTTC. Translation: CASSPLASSRGKETQYF.

The chain is built from TRBV27 and TRBJ2-7, with D perhaps matching TRBD2 (5 bases). This CDR3 region has 17 residues. Germline assignment: CDR1 MNHEY and CDR2 SMNVEV (reference sequence). V was pared by 6 bases and J by 0 bases, with 21 bases between. The CDR3, as DNA: TGTGCCAGCAGGCCGGACCCCTTACGACGGGGCTCCTACGAGCAGTACTTC. It yields the protein CASRPDPLRRGSYEQYF.

The chain links TRBV10-1 to TRBJ2-5, with D possibly TRBD1 on 5 matching bases. Trimming removed 0 bases at V and 9 bases at J, with 14 bases between. This CDR3 contains 14 residues. Per the germline V gene, CDR1 is WNHNN and CDR2 is SYGVQD (reference sequence). CDR3 sequence: CASSESTVQMAQYF. As DNA, the CDR3 is TGCGCCAGCAGTGAGTCGACAGTGCAGATGGCCCAGTACTTC.

The chain combines TRBV2 with TRBJ1-3; D gene ambiguous. V was clipped by 9 bases and J by 4 bases, with 16 bases between them. The CDR3 spans 14 residues. Germline-derived CDR1 and CDR2 are SNHLY and FYNNEI. The CDR3 DNA sequence: TGTGCCAGACAAGGCTGGGGAACAGGAAACACCATATATTTT. It specifies CARQGWGTGNTIYF.

The gene calls are TRBV19 and TRBJ1-1; D might be TRBD1 (6 bases). This CDR3 region has 14 residues. V gave up 3 bases and J gave up 4 bases, with 12 bases separating them. Germline V gene data show CDR1 as LNHDA and CDR2 as SQIVND (reference sequence). The CDR3 nucleotides read TGTGCCAGTAGTATGAGGGGGGAGGGCACTGAAGCTTTCTTT. Translated: CASSMRGEGTEAFF.

The rearrangement links TRBV30 to TRBJ2-1, with no clear D. V was cut by 3 bases and J by 4 bases, with 7 bases left in between. From germline, CDR1 is GTSNPN and CDR2 SVGIG (reference sequence). The CDR3 sequence is 12 residues long. The CDR3 sequence is CAWSLRYNEQFF. In DNA form, the CDR3 reads TGTGCCTGGAGCCTAAGGTACAATGAGCAGTTCTTC.

The V call is TRBV29-1, the J call TRBJ2-1, with TRBD1 identical over 9 bases. The germline CDR1 and CDR2 sequences are SQVTM and ANQGSEA. The CDR3 sequence is 14 residues long. V lost 5 bases and J lost 5; bases outside the gene matches: 7. CDR3 protein: CSVTGTGLNNEQFF. CDR3 bases: TGCAGCGTTACCGGGACAGGGCTCAACAATGAGCAGTTCTTC.

The chain combines TRBV28 with TRBJ1-5; possibly TRBD1 for D (5 bases). The CDR3 covers 16 residues. Trimming left V 2 bases short and J 0 bases short, with 11 bases between. Germline CDR1 reads MDHEN; CDR2 reads SYDVKM. This chain's CDR3 is CASSLMGRGSNQPQHF. CDR3 DNA: TGTGCCAGCAGTTTAATGGGGCGCGGTAGCAATCAGCCCCAGCATTTT.

This chain links TRBV7-8 with TRBJ2-2, with 11 bases matching TRBD2. The CDR3 runs 16 residues. Trimming cost V 5 bases and J 4 bases; bases outside gene matches: 6. Germline V gives CDR1 SGHVS, CDR2 FQNEAQ. This CDR3 is CASSTSSGGTTGELFF. The CDR3 coding sequence is TGTGCCAGCAGCACCTCTAGCGGGGGGACCACCGGGGAGCTGTTTTTT.

This chain joins TRBV27 and TRBJ2-7; D is possibly TRBD2 (6 bases). This CDR3 spans 14 amino acids. V gave up 5 bases and J gave up 3 bases, with 14 bases separating them. Germline V gene data show CDR1 as MNHEY and CDR2 as SMNVEV (reference sequence). The CDR3 here is CASSRLGAHYEQYF. The CDR3 region has the DNA TGTGCCAGCAGTCGACTAGGAGCACACTACGAGCAGTACTTC.

This clone appeared a few times. V is TRBV18 and J is TRBJ2-2; no clear D gene. The germline V gene encodes CDR1 KGHSH and CDR2 LQKENI. Trimming pared 2 bases from V and 5 bases from J, leaving 6 bases between. The CDR3 contains 13 residues. In DNA, the CDR3 is TGTGCCAGCTCACCAAGGGCAACCGGGGAGCTGTTTTTT. This encodes CASSPRATGELFF.

V and J are TRBV5-4 and TRBJ1-1; unclear D gene. V lost 4 bases to trimming and J lost 0 bases, with 16 bases between them. In germline, CDR1 is SGHNT, CDR2 YYREEE (reference sequence). The length of the CDR3 is 16 residues. For the CDR3, the DNA is TGTGCCAGCAGCCTTCAGCCCAGGATCATGAACACTGAAGCTTTCTTT. The encoded protein is CASSLQPRIMNTEAFF. Filled out from reference TRBV5-4 and TRBJ1-1, the complete variable domain reads ETGVTQSPTHLIKTRGQQVTLRCSSQSGHNTVSWYQQALGQGPQFIFQYYREEENGRGNFPPRFSGLQFPNYSSELNVNALELDDSALYLCASSLQPRIMNTEAFFGQGTRLTVV.

The chain links TRBV18 to TRBJ1-4; 7 bases line up with TRBD1. The V and J ends lost 5 bases and 0 bases, in that order; junction bases with no gene match: 6. Germline V CDR1 and CDR2: KGHSH, LQKENI. The CDR3 is 16 amino acids. The CDR3 sequence is CASSTRQGPTNEKLFF. CDR3 in DNA: TGTGCCAGCTCAACCCGACAGGGACCAACTAATGAAAAACTGTTTTTT.

The V and J genes are TRBV5-1 and TRBJ2-1; 8 nucleotides align to TRBD1. Trimming took 0 bases from V and 4 from J; bases not matched to a gene: 6. The CDR3 contains 16 residues. The germline V gene encodes CDR1 SGHRS and CDR2 YFSETQ. The CDR3 nucleotides are TGCGCCAGCAGCTTGGATCAGGGGGCGGGATACAATGAGCAGTTCTTC. This sequence encodes CASSLDQGAGYNEQFF.

The chain employs TRBV7-9 and TRBJ1-1, with 10 bases identical to TRBD1. CDR3 length: 16 residues. The ends lost 4 bases at V and 5 bases at J; junction bases unmatched: 10. The V gene's germline CDR1 is SEHNR and CDR2 FQNEAQ (reference sequence). The CDR3: CASSSPRDRGQTEAFF. As DNA, the CDR3 is TGTGCCAGCAGCTCTCCCCGGGACAGGGGTCAGACTGAAGCTTTCTTT.

The chain is built from TRBV5-1 and TRBJ1-2; no firm D call. V was shortened by 0 bases and J by 0 bases, with 18 bases between the two germline ends. Germline assignment: CDR1 SGHRS and CDR2 YFSETQ. The length of the CDR3 is 18 residues. The CDR3 nucleotides are TGCGCCAGCAGCTTGGCCGGAACGACCGGGTCAACTAACTATGGCTACACCTTC. This encodes CASSLAGTTGSTNYGYTF.

This clone was recorded once. V gene TRBV4-3 combines with J gene TRBJ2-1; D is unclear. The CDR3 sequence is 11 residues long. Germline V gives CDR1 LGHNA, CDR2 YSLEER. The V end lost 5 bases, the J end lost 4 bases, and 3 bases lay between the germline ends. The CDR3 sequence: CASSDYNEQFF. CDR3 coding DNA: TGCGCCAGCAGCGATTACAATGAGCAGTTCTTC.

CDR3 amino acids: CASSPVQVMNTEAFF. In DNA form, the CDR3 reads TGTGCCAGCAGCCCGGTACAGGTGATGAACACTGAAGCTTTCTTT. The V gene is TRBV7-8, the J gene TRBJ1-1; possible D gene TRBD1, 5 bases. The CDR3 is 15 amino acids. Between the trimmed V and J ends, which lost 5 bases and 0 bases, there was a span of 13 bases. The germline CDR1 and CDR2 sequences are SGHVS and FQNEAQ.

The V gene is TRBV19, the J gene TRBJ1-5, with 8 bases that match TRBD1. Germline assignment: CDR1 LNHDA and CDR2 SQIVND (reference sequence). Germline trimming cut 5 bases from V and 6 bases from J; bases unmatched to any gene: 12. The CDR3 contains 16 residues. The CDR3 is CASSSQGAGGTQPQHF. The CDR3 DNA sequence: TGTGCCAGTAGTTCCCAGGGGGCAGGGGGCACTCAGCCCCAGCATTTT.

The chain joins TRBV2 to TRBJ1-3; D gene ambiguous. The CDR3 runs to 15 residues. The V gene lost 3 bases and the J gene lost 0 bases, with 9 bases spanning the gap. CDR1 is SNHLY, CDR2 FYNNEI, per germline. This CDR3 is CASSDGSFSGNTIYF. CDR3 in DNA: TGTGCCAGCAGTGATGGAAGCTTCTCTGGAAACACCATATATTTT.

The V and J genes are TRBV14 and TRBJ1-1; D remains ambiguous. This CDR3 is built from 15 residues. Germline CDR1 and CDR2: SGHDN and FVKESK. V gave up 2 bases and J gave up 5 bases, with 15 bases separating them. The CDR3 loop is CASSQPTKGRTEAFF. The CDR3 DNA reads TGTGCCAGCAGCCAACCGACAAAGGGTAGAACTGAAGCTTTCTTT. Full variable domain (missing parts from reference TRBV14 and TRBJ1-1): EAGVTQFPSHSVIEKGQTVTLRCDPISGHDNLYWYRRVMGKEIKFLLHFVKESKQDESGMPNNRFLAERTGGTYSTLKVQPAELEDSGVYFCASSQPTKGRTEAFFGQGTRLTVV.

The chain links TRBV15 to TRBJ1-1; maybe TRBD1 (6 bases). This CDR3 is 14 amino acids long. V was trimmed by 0 bases and J by 4 bases, leaving 9 bases between them. Germline CDR1 is LNHNV and CDR2 is YYDKDF (reference sequence). This CDR3 is CATSRDLGGTEAFF. The CDR3 bases are TGTGCCACCAGCAGAGATCTAGGGGGCACTGAAGCTTTCTTT.

The V gene is TRBV30, the J gene TRBJ1-3; D unresolved. The germline V gene encodes CDR1 GTSNPN and CDR2 SVGIG (reference sequence). Trimming took off 5 bases at V and 1 base at J, with 3 bases between the two ends. CDR3 length: 11 amino acids. The CDR3 bases are TGTGCCTGGGGTTCTGGAAACACCATATATTTT. Translated, it gives CAWGSGNTIYF.